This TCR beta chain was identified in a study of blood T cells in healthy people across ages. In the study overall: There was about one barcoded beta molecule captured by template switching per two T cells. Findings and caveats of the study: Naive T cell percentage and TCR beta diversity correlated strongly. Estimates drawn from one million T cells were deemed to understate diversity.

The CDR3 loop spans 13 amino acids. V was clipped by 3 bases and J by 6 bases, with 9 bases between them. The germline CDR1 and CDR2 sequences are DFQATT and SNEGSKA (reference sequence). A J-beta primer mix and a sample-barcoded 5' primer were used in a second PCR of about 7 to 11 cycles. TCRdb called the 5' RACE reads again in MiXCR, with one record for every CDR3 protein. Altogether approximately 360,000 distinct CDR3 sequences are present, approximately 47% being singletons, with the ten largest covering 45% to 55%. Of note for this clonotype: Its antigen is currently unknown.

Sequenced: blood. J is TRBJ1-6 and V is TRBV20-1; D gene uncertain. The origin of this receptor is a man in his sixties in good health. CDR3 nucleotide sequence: TGCAGTGCTAGGACACGTCTTAATTCACCCCTCCACTTT. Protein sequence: CSARTRLNSPLHF.